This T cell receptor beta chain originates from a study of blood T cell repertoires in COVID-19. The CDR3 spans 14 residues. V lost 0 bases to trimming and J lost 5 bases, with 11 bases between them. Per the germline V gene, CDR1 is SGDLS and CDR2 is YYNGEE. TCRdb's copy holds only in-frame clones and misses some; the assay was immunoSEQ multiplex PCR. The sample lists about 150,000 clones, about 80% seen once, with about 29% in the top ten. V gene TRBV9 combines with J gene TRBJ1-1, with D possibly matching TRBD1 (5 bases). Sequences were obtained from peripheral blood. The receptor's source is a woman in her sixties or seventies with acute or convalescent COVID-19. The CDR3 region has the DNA TGTGCCAGCAGCGTAGAAGGGGCCGGTACTGAAGCTTTCTTT. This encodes CASSVEGAGTEAFF.